This entry lists 6 T cell receptor beta chains sequenced from one sample in a study of tumor-infiltrating lymphocytes in primary liver carcinoma. The researchers produced TCR beta cDNA from approximately 550 ng total RNA with a constant-region primer. Library construction for TCR beta comprised three nested multiplex PCR rounds performed with slightly modified ARM-PCR. Investigators reported that the first two PCR rounds, at 10 to 11 cycles each, used TRBV1-TRBV30 forward primers with a C-beta reverse primer. Each CDR3 protein gets one entry after TCRdb re-called the multiplex PCR reads with MiXCR. The table includes 65,000 to 80,000 distinct CDR3 sequences, approximately 70% detected once. Taking about 19-31 mg of unsorted bulk tissue, the authors co-extracted RNA and DNA. The sample was liver tumor tissue from sampling region 4. Stated subset: tumor region T4, right-lateral pole. Receptors were obtained from a man aged 40-50 years with primary liver carcinoma and hepatitis B virus infection.

As for this clonotype: Its ends do not fully match the called genes, so a read error is possible. The V call is TRBV11-2, the J call TRBJ2-7, with TRBD1 matching 11 bases. This CDR3 is 17 amino acids long. Looked up from germline, CDR1 is SGHAT and CDR2 is FQNNGV. CDR3 region: CTSNSWTGGANRHEQYF. The DNA of the CDR3 is TGTACCAGCAACTCCTGGACAGGGGGCGCTAACAGACACGAGCAGTACTTC.

Written as DNA, the CDR3 is TGTGCCAGCAGTGGGGTCAGGGAGGATAATTCACCCCTCCACTTT. Residues: CASSGVREDNSPLHF. The gene calls are TRBV2 and TRBJ1-6; the D gene is possibly TRBD1 (5 bases). Germline V gene sequence: CDR1 SNHLY, CDR2 FYNNEI. V lost 4 bases and J lost 5, with 12 bases in between. The CDR3 covers 15 residues.

This clonotype was found a few times. One end of the junction does not line up with germline, which may come from a read error. The V and J genes are TRBV4-2 and TRBJ2-1, with TRBD2 matching 11 bases. This CDR3 spans 18 amino acids. Germline V gene sequence: CDR1 LGHNA, CDR2 YNFKEQ. The CDR3 DNA sequence: TGTGCCAGCAGCTTGTCTCTAGCGGGAGGCGGTTCCTACGATGAGCAGTTCTTC. The encoded protein is CASSLSLAGGGSYDEQFF.

This chain uses TRBV5-1 with TRBJ2-7; possibly TRBD2 for D (5 bases). Per germline, CDR1 SGHRS and CDR2 YFSETQ. The CDR3 is made up of 16 amino acids. Written as DNA, the CDR3 is TGCATCAGCAGCTTGGCCGGAAGTGGGAGCTCCTACGAGCAGTACTTC. It translates to CISSLAGSGSSYEQYF.

This clonotype was found many times. This chain uses TRBV14 with TRBJ2-7; TRBD1 aligns across 8 bases. CDR3 size: 15 residues. The V gene end was trimmed by 0 bases and the J gene end by 7 bases; junction bases not matched to a gene: 8. CDR1 and CDR2 from the germline V gene are SGHDN and FVKESK. CDR3 nucleotides: TGTGCCAGCAGCCAAGAGGGGCAGGGGGCGTGGGAGCAGTACTTC. Translated, it gives CASSQEGQGAWEQYF.

This clonotype was seen repeatedly, ten times or more. The CDR3 here is CASSLTWSGNQPQHF. Written as DNA, the CDR3 is TGCGCCAGCAGCCTCACTTGGTCGGGCAATCAGCCCCAGCATTTT. The chain employs TRBV4-1 and TRBJ1-5, with D unresolved. The V end lost 4 bases, the J end lost 2 bases, and 12 bases lay between the germline ends. The CDR3 extends over 15 amino acids. Germline V lookup: CDR1 MGHRA, CDR2 YSYEKL.